Listed below are T cell receptor beta chains from one sample, sequenced in a study of T cell repertoires in cytomegalovirus infection. MiXCR was run by TCRdb on the reads, yielding one entry per CDR3 protein. The sample contains about 460,000 distinct CDR3 sequences, 11% of which appear only once. The sample was PBMCs. The receptor source for this set is a human donor in good health (CMV status not recorded). Some clones in this sample may be carry-over from other donors' samples. CDR3s include the opening cysteine and the closing phenylalanine or tryptophan. Each record gives: CDR3 protein, CDR3 DNA, D gene, clone size, V gene, J gene. A D gene is named only where the DNA matches it firmly. Part of the rows lack a size; the others show once, few, many or a class for expanded clones.

CDR3: CASSPGLIGQFF
DNA: TGTGCCAGCAGTCCAGGACTTATTGGGCAGTTCTTC
D: NA
size: many
V: TRBV7-9
J: TRBJ2-1

CDR3: CASSSLWVPGKNTEAFF
DNA: TGTGCCAGCAGCTCTCTTTGGGTCCCGGGGAAGAATACTGAAGCTTTCTTT
D: NA
size: many
V: TRBV7-2
J: TRBJ1-1

CDR3: CASSPPIRSRRLGEQYF
DNA: TGTGCCAGCAGTCCACCAATCCGAAGCCGGCGCCTTGGCGAGCAGTACTTC
D: NA
size: NA
V: TRBV12-3/TRBV12-4
J: TRBJ2-7

CDR3: CASSDRTGGSIEQYF
DNA: TGTGCCAGCAGTGACCGGACAGGGGGCTCAATCGAGCAGTACTTC
D: TRBD1
size: few
V: TRBV28
J: TRBJ2-7

CDR3: CASNEKAGRQETQYF
DNA: TGTGCCAGCAACGAGAAGGCGGGAAGGCAAGAGACCCAGTACTTC
D: NA
size: few
V: TRBV5-4
J: TRBJ2-5

CDR3: CASSLDFLTDTQYF
DNA: TGTGCCAGCAGCTTAGACTTCCTCACAGATACGCAGTATTTT
D: NA
size: many
V: TRBV11-2
J: TRBJ2-3

CDR3: CASAGPGQGATNEQFF
DNA: TGTGCCAGTGCGGGGCCGGGACAGGGGGCGACGAATGAGCAGTTCTTC
D: TRBD1
size: NA
V: TRBV10-3
J: TRBJ2-1

CDR3: CASSLGGPQNTGELFF
DNA: TGTGCCAGCAGCTTAGGGGGACCACAGAACACCGGGGAGCTGTTTTTT
D: NA
size: few
V: TRBV11-3
J: TRBJ2-2

CDR3: CSGGRAHEQYF
DNA: TGCAGCGGGGGTAGAGCCCACGAGCAGTACTTC
D: NA
size: few
V: TRBV29-1
J: TRBJ2-7

CDR3: CAISEYDDSNQPQHF
DNA: TGTGCCATCAGTGAGTACGACGATAGCAATCAGCCCCAGCATTTT
D: NA
size: few
V: TRBV10-3
J: TRBJ1-5

CDR3: CGTGAGNQPQHF
DNA: TGCGGTACGGGGGCAGGCAATCAGCCCCAGCATTTT
D: NA
size: NA
V: TRBV29-1
J: TRBJ1-5

CDR3: CASTLGGYTEAFF
DNA: TGTGCCAGCACCCTGGGCGGTTACACTGAAGCTTTCTTT
D: NA
size: NA
V: TRBV12-3/TRBV12-4
J: TRBJ1-1

CDR3: CASSQDRGLMGYTF
DNA: TGTGCCAGCAGCCAGGACAGGGGGCTTATGGGCTACACCTTC
D: TRBD1
size: many
V: TRBV11-2
J: TRBJ1-2

CDR3: CASSLDPAGVAAFF
DNA: TGTGCCAGCAGCTTAGATCCCGCGGGGGTGGCAGCTTTCTTT
D: NA
size: many
V: TRBV11-2
J: TRBJ1-1

CDR3: CSASGLAGGGAGELFF
DNA: TGCAGTGCTAGCGGACTAGCGGGAGGGGGAGCCGGGGAGCTGTTTTTT
D: TRBD2
size: few
V: TRBV20-1
J: TRBJ2-2

CDR3: CSAGLFRLAGGGNEQFF
DNA: TGCAGTGCTGGCTTATTTCGACTAGCGGGAGGAGGGAATGAGCAGTTCTTC
D: TRBD2
size: few
V: TRBV20-1
J: TRBJ2-1

CDR3: CSATQPGAQNIQYF
DNA: TGCAGTGCTACTCAACCCGGGGCGCAAAACATTCAGTACTTC
D: NA
size: many
V: TRBV20-1
J: TRBJ2-4

CDR3: CASSPRTGARNTEAFF
DNA: TGTGCCAGCTCACCGCGGACGGGGGCCCGGAACACTGAAGCTTTCTTT
D: NA
size: NA
V: TRBV18
J: TRBJ1-1

CDR3: CASSFEGGPLHF
DNA: TGTGCCAGCAGTTTTGAAGGAGGACCCCTCCACTTT
D: NA
size: NA
V: TRBV12-3/TRBV12-4
J: TRBJ1-6

CDR3: CASSLGQVETQYF
DNA: TGTGCCAGCAGCCTAGGGCAGGTGGAGACCCAGTACTTC
D: NA
size: many
V: TRBV28
J: TRBJ2-5

CDR3: CAISDFREGNIQYF
DNA: TGTGCCATCAGTGACTTCAGGGAGGGAAACATTCAGTACTTC
D: TRBD2
size: many
V: TRBV10-3
J: TRBJ2-4

CDR3: CAISEGGGELFF
DNA: TGTGCCATCAGTGAGGGCGGAGGGGAGCTGTTTTTT
D: NA
size: many
V: TRBV10-3
J: TRBJ2-2

CDR3: CASSLDLGRAFF
DNA: TGTGCCAGCAGTTTAGACTTAGGGAGAGCTTTCTTT
D: NA
size: many
V: TRBV7-2
J: TRBJ1-1

CDR3: CATSDYLAGTNTGELFF
DNA: TGTGCCACCAGTGATTACTTAGCGGGAACGAACACCGGGGAGCTGTTTTTT
D: TRBD2
size: NA
V: TRBV24-1
J: TRBJ2-2

CDR3: CSVGPAGGSYEQYF
DNA: TGCAGCGTTGGCCCAGCCGGGGGAAGCTACGAGCAGTACTTC
D: NA
size: many
V: TRBV29-1
J: TRBJ2-7

CDR3: CASSLSLGLAGTQYF
DNA: TGTGCCAGCAGTTTATCGCTTGGACTAGCTGGGACCCAGTACTTC
D: TRBD2
size: many
V: TRBV28
J: TRBJ2-5

CDR3: CASSSETGDTEAFF
DNA: TGTGCCAGCAGTTCCGAGACAGGGGACACTGAAGCTTTCTTT
D: TRBD1
size: many
V: TRBV12-3/TRBV12-4
J: TRBJ1-1

CDR3: CASSQDQRENTEAFF
DNA: TGTGCCAGCAGCCAAGATCAGAGGGAGAACACTGAAGCTTTCTTT
D: NA
size: many
V: TRBV4-2
J: TRBJ1-1

CDR3: CASSPMMDADTQYF
DNA: TGTGCCAGCAGCCCCATGATGGACGCGGATACGCAGTATTTT
D: NA
size: many
V: TRBV7-3
J: TRBJ2-3

CDR3: CASSIEAQGGYEQYF
DNA: TGTGCCAGTAGTATAGAGGCCCAGGGCGGCTACGAGCAGTACTTC
D: NA
size: many
V: TRBV19
J: TRBJ2-7

CDR3: CASSPTSGRAYEQYF
DNA: TGTGCCAGCAGCCCGACTAGCGGGAGAGCCTACGAGCAGTACTTC
D: TRBD2
size: many
V: TRBV7-2
J: TRBJ2-7

CDR3: CATKQGATEAFF
DNA: TGTGCCACCAAACAGGGGGCCACTGAAGCTTTCTTT
D: TRBD1
size: many
V: TRBV6-1
J: TRBJ1-1

CDR3: CASSLWGRNQPQHF
DNA: TGTGCCAGCAGTCTTTGGGGGCGGAATCAGCCCCAGCATTTT
D: NA
size: few
V: TRBV27
J: TRBJ1-5

CDR3: CASSSRTSGRWETQYF
DNA: TGCGCCAGCAGCTCTAGAACTAGCGGGAGGTGGGAGACCCAGTACTTC
D: TRBD2
size: many
V: TRBV5-1
J: TRBJ2-5

CDR3: CASSQPTGTENTEAFF
DNA: TGTGCCAGCAGCCAGCCTACCGGGACAGAAAACACTGAAGCTTTCTTT
D: TRBD1
size: many
V: TRBV4-2
J: TRBJ1-1

CDR3: CASTMGPFATQYF
DNA: TGTGCCAGCACAATGGGTCCCTTCGCGACCCAGTACTTC
D: NA
size: many
V: TRBV12-3/TRBV12-4
J: TRBJ2-5

CDR3: CASSYGTGGQPQHF
DNA: TGTGCCAGCAGTTACGGGACAGGAGGTCAGCCCCAGCATTTT
D: TRBD1
size: many
V: TRBV6-5
J: TRBJ1-5

CDR3: CASKDRGGRSVQLVYEQYF
DNA: TGCGCCAGTAAGGATCGGGGGGGGCGTTCAGTCCAACTAGTCTACGAGCAGTACTTC
D: TRBD2
size: many
V: TRBV23-1
J: TRBJ2-7

CDR3: CASGFSQRGETQYF
DNA: TGTGCTAGTGGTTTCTCACAGCGCGGTGAGACCCAGTACTTC
D: NA
size: many
V: TRBV12-5
J: TRBJ2-5

CDR3: CASSLWGSGNTIYF
DNA: TGTGCCAGCAGCTTATGGGGTTCTGGAAACACCATATATTTT
D: NA
size: many
V: TRBV28
J: TRBJ1-3

CDR3: CASSVSSELFF
DNA: TGCGCCAGCAGCGTATCGAGTGAGCTGTTTTTT
D: NA
size: NA
V: TRBV5-1
J: TRBJ2-2

CDR3: CASSSGLVSDTQYF
DNA: TGTGCCAGCAGCTCAGGACTAGTTTCAGATACGCAGTATTTT
D: TRBD2
size: many
V: TRBV7-3
J: TRBJ2-3

CDR3: CASSSRMDRVYEQYF
DNA: TGTGCCAGCAGCTCTCGGATGGACAGGGTCTACGAGCAGTACTTC
D: TRBD1
size: NA
V: TRBV7-9
J: TRBJ2-7

CDR3: CASALTPTYHNFYGYTF
DNA: TGTGCCAGCGCATTAACCCCGACTTACCACAACTTCTATGGCTACACCTTC
D: NA
size: many
V: TRBV12-3/TRBV12-4
J: TRBJ1-2

CDR3: CASKRAGGQDTQYF
DNA: TGTGCCAGCAAGAGGGCGGGCGGGCAAGATACGCAGTATTTT
D: NA
size: few
V: TRBV27
J: TRBJ2-3

CDR3: CSVRMDTQYF
DNA: TGCAGCGTTCGTATGGATACGCAGTATTTT
D: NA
size: NA
V: TRBV29-1
J: TRBJ2-3

CDR3: CASSSPGQEAFF
DNA: TGCGCCAGCAGCTCGCCGGGACAGGAAGCTTTCTTT
D: TRBD1
size: NA
V: TRBV5-1
J: TRBJ1-1

CDR3: CASGLQGGNEQFF
DNA: TGTGCTAGTGGTTTGCAGGGGGGCAATGAGCAGTTCTTC
D: NA
size: few
V: TRBV12-5
J: TRBJ2-1

CDR3: CASRLAGAYNEQFF
DNA: TGTGCCAGCAGGCTAGCGGGGGCCTACAATGAGCAGTTCTTC
D: TRBD2
size: NA
V: TRBV2
J: TRBJ2-1

CDR3: CASSLDRGDGYTF
DNA: TGTGCCAGCAGCTTAGATCGGGGTGATGGCTACACCTTC
D: NA
size: many
V: TRBV7-2
J: TRBJ1-2

CDR3: CASSLLREGTQYF
DNA: TGTGCCAGCAGCTTACTCAGAGAGGGGACCCAGTACTTC
D: NA
size: many
V: TRBV11-1
J: TRBJ2-5

CDR3: CASSWYRGAGNTEAFF
DNA: TGCGCCAGCAGCTGGTACAGGGGCGCAGGGAACACTGAAGCTTTCTTT
D: TRBD1
size: few
V: TRBV5-1
J: TRBJ1-1

CDR3: CASSLNRDTQYF
DNA: TGTGCCAGCAGCCTCAATAGGGATACGCAGTATTTT
D: NA
size: many
V: TRBV7-6
J: TRBJ2-3

CDR3: CSAPLTGPTEAFF
DNA: TGCAGTGCTCCCCTGACAGGGCCCACTGAAGCTTTCTTT
D: TRBD1
size: few
V: TRBV20-1
J: TRBJ1-1

CDR3: CSATISTGGAQTYEQYF
DNA: TGCAGTGCTACAATTTCAACTGGTGGAGCTCAAACCTACGAGCAGTACTTC
D: NA
size: NA
V: TRBV20-1
J: TRBJ2-7

CDR3: CASTSRDSNTGELFF
DNA: TGTGCCAGCACCAGCCGGGACAGCAACACCGGGGAGCTGTTTTTT
D: TRBD1
size: many
V: TRBV6-2/TRBV6-3
J: TRBJ2-2